The 14 T cell receptor beta chains below come from one sample, sequenced in a study of pediatric ulcerative colitis. Libraries were prepared by immunoSEQ multiplex PCR; TCRdb keeps only in-frame clonotypes and omits some of them. The sample shows about 64,000 clones, 86% of them seen only once. Source material: blood. These receptors were taken from a boy aged 5-17 years with severe ulcerative colitis.

This rearrangement joins TRBV27 to TRBJ2-5; 7 bases fit TRBD2. This CDR3 spans 17 amino acids. Germline assignment: CDR1 MNHEY and CDR2 SMNVEV (reference sequence). The J segment lost 7 bases and the V segment lost 5 bases, leaving 19 bases of the junction unmatched. This CDR3 reads CASSGPPKQRGLVTQYF. CDR3 bases: TGTGCCAGCAGTGGCCCCCCAAAGCAGCGGGGCCTCGTGACCCAGTACTTC.

The genes are TRBV30 and TRBJ1-1; D is undetermined. The CDR3 sequence is 13 residues long. Trimming cost V 0 bases and J 0 bases, with 5 bases left between them. Per germline, CDR1 GTSNPN and CDR2 SVGIG (reference sequence). CDR3 protein: CAWSVSVNTEAFF. Here the CDR3 DNA reads TGTGCCTGGAGTGTATCGGTGAACACTGAAGCTTTCTTT.

This clone was observed once. The chain recombines TRBV29-1 with TRBJ2-1; no clear D. Germline V gene data show CDR1 as SQVTM and CDR2 as ANQGSEA. Trimming shortened V by 3 bases and J by 2 bases, and 14 bases separated the two germline ends. The CDR3 has 15 residues. The CDR3 sequence is CSVDVRLSPYNEQFF. The CDR3, as DNA: TGCAGCGTTGACGTTAGACTGAGCCCCTACAATGAGCAGTTCTTC.

The chain uses TRBV2 and TRBJ1-1; unclear D gene. Between the trimmed V and J ends, which lost 8 bases and 1 base, there was a span of 11 bases. Germline V gene sequence: CDR1 SNHLY, CDR2 FYNNEI. CDR3 size: 13 residues. This CDR3 reads CASSKTANTEAFF. The CDR3 DNA reads TGTGCCAGCTCTAAGACGGCGAACACTGAAGCTTTCTTT. The variable domain in full, with the rest retrieved from reference TRBV2 and TRBJ1-1, is EPEVTQTPSHQVTQMGQEVILRCVPISNHLYFYWYRQILGQKVEFLVSFYNNEISEKSEIFDDQFSVERPDGSNFTLKIRSTKLEDSAMYFCASSKTANTEAFFGQGTRLTVV.

V usage is TRBV4-1 and J usage is TRBJ1-1; D not certain. The V gene lost 3 bases and the J gene lost 1 base, with 12 bases spanning the gap. The CDR3 contains 15 residues. Germline V gene sequence: CDR1 MGHRA, CDR2 YSYEKL. The CDR3 DNA reads TGCGCCAGCAGCCAGGTTCTCCGGGGGAACACTGAAGCTTTCTTT. Translated, it gives CASSQVLRGNTEAFF.

The genes are TRBV29-1 and TRBJ2-7, with 9 bases lining up with TRBD2. Looked up from germline, CDR1 is SQVTM and CDR2 is ANQGSEA. V lost 7 bases and J lost 6; bases outside the gene matches: 7. This CDR3 contains 12 residues. The DNA of the CDR3 is TGCAGCGGGCGGGAGGGCCCTAGCGAGCAGTACTTC. This gives the protein CSGREGPSEQYF.

CDR3 DNA sequence: TGTGCCAGCAGCATAGGACTAGCGGGAAGGTTATCCGAGAATGAGCAGTTCTTC. This translates into CASSIGLAGRLSENEQFF. The chain joins TRBV5-4 to TRBJ2-1; 12 positions match TRBD2. The junction had 15 bases not matched to a gene; V was cut back by 4 bases and J by 7 bases. The CDR3 length is 18 residues. In germline, CDR1 is SGHNT, CDR2 YYREEE (reference sequence). Based on the CDR3 plus reference TRBV5-4 and TRBJ2-1, the full variable domain is ETGVTQSPTHLIKTRGQQVTLRCSSQSGHNTVSWYQQALGQGPQFIFQYYREEENGRGNFPPRFSGLQFPNYSSELNVNALELDDSALYLCASSIGLAGRLSENEQFFGPGTRLTVL.

V gene TRBV7-2 combines with J gene TRBJ2-1, with 9 bases matching TRBD2. Trimming cost V 5 bases and J 7 bases; bases outside gene matches: 9. The CDR3 is 15 residues long. CDR1 and CDR2 from the germline V gene are SGHTA and FQGNSA. As DNA, the CDR3 is TGTGCCAGCAGCGCCCCGGGACTAGCTTGGAATGAGCAGTTCTTC. It encodes CASSAPGLAWNEQFF.

The gene calls are TRBV6-6 and TRBJ2-2; TRBD1 is a possible D gene (5 bases). This CDR3 is built from 15 residues. Germline CDR1 and CDR2: MNHNY and SVGAGI (reference sequence). Trimming left V 5 bases short and J 4 bases short, with 14 bases between. The CDR3, as DNA: TGTGCCAGCAGTGGACAACGGGCGGCCACCGGGGAGCTGTTTTTT. This gives the protein CASSGQRAATGELFF.

The chain couples TRBV7-9 to TRBJ2-7, with a tentative D call TRBD1 (5 bases). Trimming stripped 5 bases from V and 2 bases from J, with 16 bases between. The CDR3 runs to 15 residues. CDR1 is SEHNR and CDR2 is FQNEAQ in the germline V gene (reference sequence). This chain's CDR3 is CASSPPTVPPYEQYF. The DNA for the CDR3 is TGTGCCAGCAGCCCTCCGACAGTACCCCCCTACGAGCAGTACTTC.

The rearrangement joins TRBV30 to TRBJ2-7; 8 positions match TRBD1. V shed 2 bases and J 6 bases; nucleotides not matched to a gene: 6. This CDR3 has 13 amino acids. The germline V gene has CDR1 GTSNPN and CDR2 SVGIG (reference sequence). CDR3 sequence: CAWSPGQGSEQYF. The DNA for the CDR3 is TGTGCCTGGAGTCCAGGACAGGGTAGCGAGCAGTACTTC.

The V call is TRBV9, the J call TRBJ1-1; D unresolved. V was cut by 4 bases and J by 1 base, with 14 bases left in between. The CDR3 has 15 amino acids. CDR1 is SGDLS, CDR2 YYNGEE, per germline. The CDR3 loop reads CASSPRTGENTEAFF. DNA for the CDR3: TGTGCCAGCAGCCCTCGGACCGGGGAGAACACTGAAGCTTTCTTT. The variable domain in full, with the rest retrieved from reference TRBV9 and TRBJ1-1, is DSGVTQTPKHLITATGQRVTLRCSPRSGDLSVYWYQQSLDQGLQFLIQYYNGEERAKGNILERFSAQQFPDLHSELNLSSLELGDSALYFCASSPRTGENTEAFFGQGTRLTVV.

The V gene is TRBV28, the J gene TRBJ1-4; possibly TRBD1 for D (6 bases). CDR1 is MDHEN, CDR2 SYDVKM, per germline. V lost 7 bases and J lost 0, with 18 bases in between. The CDR3 is 17 amino acids. The CDR3 sequence: CASTRGWGRTTNEKLFF. The DNA for the CDR3 is TGTGCCAGCACCCGCGGCTGGGGGCGCACAACTAATGAAAAACTGTTTTTT.

CDR3 amino acids: CASSVGIAGGLQSDTQYF. CDR3 coding DNA: TGTGCCAGCAGCGTAGGTATAGCGGGAGGGTTGCAATCAGATACGCAGTATTTT. This chain connects TRBV9 to TRBJ2-3; 11 bases agree with TRBD2. V lost 0 bases and J lost 4; bases outside the gene matches: 10. From germline, CDR1 is SGDLS and CDR2 YYNGEE. CDR3 length: 18 residues.